Listed below are T cell receptor beta chains from one sample, sequenced in a study of T cells in Graves' hyperthyroidism and ophthalmopathy. TCRdb independently ran MiXCR on the multiplex PCR reads; one entry per CDR3 protein. This table holds hundreds of thousands of distinct CDR3 sequences, approximately 25% found once. Sample: blood. These TCRs come from a woman in her thirties with Graves' ophthalmopathy. Both conserved end residues are part of each CDR3. A clone size is listed for some rows: how often the clone was seen (once, few, many), or a class if it is expanded.

clone_size	v_call	j_call	cdr3_aa
many	TRBV2	TRBJ1-6	CASADNSPLHF
few	TRBV27	TRBJ1-2	CASSLVYRSDGYTF
-	TRBV28	TRBJ1-1	CASKGPTEAFF
-	TRBV9	TRBJ1-3	CASSVQDGSGNTIYF
few	TRBV18	TRBJ1-3	CASSPQQTSGNTIYF
-	TRBV7-9	TRBJ1-1	CATKGQLRTEAFF
many	TRBV6-2/TRBV6-3	TRBJ2-3	CASSTRGQGPQRGTDTQYF
-	TRBV9	TRBJ2-7	CASSAGLAGAHQYEQYF
few	TRBV12-3/TRBV12-4	TRBJ1-1	CASSRSGTASNTEAFF
-	TRBV20-1	TRBJ2-5	CSARRASGSQETQYF
many	TRBV6-1	TRBJ1-3	CASSQTTGGGNTIYF
-	TRBV9	TRBJ1-6	CASSVEGAHYNSPLHF
-	TRBV2	TRBJ2-7	CASRRTSPSEQYF
many	TRBV18	TRBJ2-7	CASSLGTAIPYEQYF
many	TRBV7-2	TRBJ2-7	CASATGGLSYEQYF
-	TRBV28	TRBJ2-5	CASSLFLSSEETQYF
few	TRBV10-3	TRBJ1-5	CAISEGRINQPQHF
many	TRBV6-2/TRBV6-3	TRBJ1-2	CASSYSAHVHFFF